A selection of T cell receptor beta chains follows, all from one sample in a study of preoperative IRX-2 immunotherapy in early breast cancer. The repertoire was sequenced with immunoSEQ multiplex PCR; TCRdb's copy has only in-frame clones and lacks some. The sample lists roughly 93,000 clones, roughly 90% seen once, with around 2% in the top ten. Specimen: tumor tissue, collected after IRX-2 immunotherapy. The receptors derive from a human donor with breast cancer. The CDR3 runs from the conserved cysteine through the conserved F or W. A D gene is named only where the DNA matches it firmly. Clone size is not always given. Where it is, it says once, few, many or a class for expanded clones.

D: NA; size: NA; V: TRBV7-1; CDR3: CASSFYGGQNTGELFF
D: NA; size: NA; V: TRBV6-8; CDR3: CASSWGSTYGYTF
D: TRBD2; size: NA; V: TRBV5-1; CDR3: CASSIGTSGGTDTQYF
D: NA; size: NA; V: TRBV5-1; CDR3: CASSRRGGIETQYF
D: NA; size: NA; V: TRBV6-8; CDR3: CASSTGGRPEAFF
D: NA; size: NA; V: TRBV30; CDR3: CAWSMSGTRNIQYF
D: TRBD1; size: NA; V: TRBV5-1; CDR3: CASSLAGTGWVREQYF
D: NA; size: NA; V: TRBV9; CDR3: CASSVSPGTDTQYF
D: NA; size: NA; V: TRBV28; CDR3: CASSWGGVYGYTF
D: NA; size: once; V: TRBV9; CDR3: CASSPGRLAANYGYTF
D: NA; size: NA; V: TRBV6-8; CDR3: CASRGHKDEKLFF
D: NA; size: NA; V: TRBV29-1; CDR3: CSVVSEAAEQYF
D: TRBD2; size: NA; V: TRBV28; CDR3: CASSPGTSGRNEQFF
D: NA; size: once; V: TRBV23-1; CDR3: CASSLSGSNEKLFF
D: TRBD2; size: NA; V: TRBV11-3; CDR3: CASSRPGLAGLTYEQYF
D: TRBD1; size: NA; V: TRBV14; CDR3: CASSPQGVTDTQYF
D: NA; size: NA; V: TRBV19; CDR3: CASSIDPVGGYEQYF
D: TRBD2; size: NA; V: TRBV15; CDR3: CATSAPGLAGLETQYF
D: TRBD2; size: NA; V: TRBV7-8; CDR3: CASSFGLAGYNEQFF
D: TRBD1; size: NA; V: TRBV18; CDR3: CASSPRNRGDTEAFF
D: TRBD1; size: NA; V: TRBV18; CDR3: CASSPTPGTGYTSGNTIYF
D: NA; size: NA; V: TRBV19; CDR3: CASSILSRPLHF
D: NA; size: NA; V: TRBV29-1; CDR3: CSVTPHLQETQYF
D: NA; size: NA; V: TRBV7-1; CDR3: CASLKIRTDTQYF
D: NA; size: NA; V: TRBV28; CDR3: CASKKQGNYGYTF
D: TRBD1; size: NA; V: TRBV28; CDR3: CASSSGGKQETQYF
D: NA; size: NA; V: TRBV5-1; CDR3: CASSPVNREMNTEAFF